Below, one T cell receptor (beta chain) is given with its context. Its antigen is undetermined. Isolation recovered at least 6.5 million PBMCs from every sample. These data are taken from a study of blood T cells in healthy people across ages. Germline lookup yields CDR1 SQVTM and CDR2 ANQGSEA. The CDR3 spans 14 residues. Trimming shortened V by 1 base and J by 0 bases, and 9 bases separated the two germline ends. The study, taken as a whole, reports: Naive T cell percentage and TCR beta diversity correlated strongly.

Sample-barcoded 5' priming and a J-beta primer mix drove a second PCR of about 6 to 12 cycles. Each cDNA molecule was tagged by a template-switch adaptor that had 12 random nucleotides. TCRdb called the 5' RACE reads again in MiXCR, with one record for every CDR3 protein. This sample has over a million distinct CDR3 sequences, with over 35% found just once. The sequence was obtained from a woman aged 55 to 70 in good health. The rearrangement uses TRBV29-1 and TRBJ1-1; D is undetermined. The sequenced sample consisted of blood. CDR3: CSVEGTAMNTEAFF. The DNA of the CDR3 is TGCAGCGTTGAAGGTACAGCAATGAACACTGAAGCTTTCTTT.